Reported below is one T cell receptor (beta chain). The target antigen is unknown. In germline, CDR1 is LNHDA, CDR2 SQIVND (reference sequence). The CDR3 totals 15 residues. Trimming left V 7 bases short and J 6 bases short, with 16 bases between. This entry comes from a study of cytomegalovirus exposure and HLA in healthy donors. Study-wide findings and caveats: Later on, a genetic analysis was performed. It linked a missense variant in DCLRE1C with V- and J-gene trimming of TCR beta.

It was with 60 Vbeta and 13 Jbeta primers that the PCR ran. Data came from immunoSEQ multiplex PCR; TCRdb stores just in-frame clones and leaves some out. This table holds about 170,000 clones, about 85% found once. The clonotype originates from a young man in good health and CMV-seropositive. The chain is built from TRBV19 and TRBJ2-6; possible D gene TRBD2, 7 bases. The specimen sequenced was PBMCs. CDR3 sequence (DNA): TGTGCCAGTACCCACACGGGGGGCTTGGCCAACGTCCTGACTTTC. This gives the protein CASTHTGGLANVLTF.